This T cell receptor (beta chain) comes out of a study of blood T cell repertoires in COVID-19. The overall study: PBMCs, B-cell-depleted T cells, or T cells were the source of the cDNA or gDNA that made up the material.

The assay was immunoSEQ multiplex PCR, and TCRdb's table has in-frame clones only and misses some. The sample gives around 75,000 clones, roughly 88% of which show up once; approximately 2.5% is in the top ten. The sample comprised peripheral blood. The clonotype originates from a human donor in a cohort sampled during active COVID-19.

The CDR3 region is CASRIQTSSGEQYF. The DNA for the CDR3 is TGTGCCAGCAGAATACAGACTAGCTCGGGCGAGCAGTACTTC. The rearrangement links TRBV6-5 to TRBJ2-7, with 7 bases aligning to TRBD2. With 6 bases clipped from V and 6 bases from J, the junction kept 11 bases outside the gene matches. This CDR3 is built from 14 residues. CDR1 and CDR2 (germline): MNHEY, SVGAGI.